This T cell receptor beta chain was identified in a study of T cells in narcolepsy. Study-wide context: Enrolled donors included narcolepsy type 1 or type 2 patients and healthy controls. Study-level findings and limits: Some memory CD4+ repertoires had no autoreactive clone sequences.

V shed 5 bases and J shed 0 bases, with 16 bases lying between them. Germline V gives CDR1 LNHDA, CDR2 SQIVND (reference sequence). The CDR3 runs 16 residues. Repertoires were generated with immunoSEQ multiplex PCR, while TCRdb's copy carries only in-frame clones and drops some. The repertoire has around 42,000 clones, more than 70% of them found once; the top ten carry approximately 1.2%. About this clone: Its specificity is unknown.

Specimen: CD45RA- memory CD4+ T cells from PBMCs. The rearrangement uses TRBV19 and TRBJ2-5, with D perhaps TRBD1 (5 bases). The clonotype originates from a human donor with narcolepsy. CDR3 DNA: TGTGCCAGTAGTCCTAACCAGGGAACCCACCAAGAGACCCAGTACTTC. Its protein is CASSPNQGTHQETQYF. The full variable domain, rest sourced from reference TRBV19 and TRBJ2-5, is DGGITQSPKYLFRKEGQNVTLSCEQNLNHDAMYWYRQDPGQGLRLIYYSQIVNDFQKGDIAEGYSVSREKKESFPLTVTSAQKNPTAFYLCASSPNQGTHQETQYFGPGTRLLVL.